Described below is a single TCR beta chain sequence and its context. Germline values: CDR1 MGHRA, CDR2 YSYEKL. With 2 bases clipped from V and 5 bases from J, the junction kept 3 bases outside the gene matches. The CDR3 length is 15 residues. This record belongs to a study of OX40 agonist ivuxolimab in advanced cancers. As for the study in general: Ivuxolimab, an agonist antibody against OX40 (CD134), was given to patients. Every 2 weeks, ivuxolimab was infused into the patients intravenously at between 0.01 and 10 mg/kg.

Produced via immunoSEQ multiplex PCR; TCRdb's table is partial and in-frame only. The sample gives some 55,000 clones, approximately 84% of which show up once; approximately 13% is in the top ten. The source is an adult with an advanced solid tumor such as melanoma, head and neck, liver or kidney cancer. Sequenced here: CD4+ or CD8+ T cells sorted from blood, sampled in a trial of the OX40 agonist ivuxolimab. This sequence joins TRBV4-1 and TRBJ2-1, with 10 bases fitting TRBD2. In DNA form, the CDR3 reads TGCGCCAGCAGCCAATTTGGACTAGCGGACAATGAGCAGTTCTTC. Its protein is CASSQFGLADNEQFF.